The rows below give T cell receptor beta chains drawn from one sample of a study of identical twins. TCRdb called the 5' RACE reads again in MiXCR, with one record for every CDR3 protein. The sample holds roughly 250,000 distinct CDR3 sequences, roughly 13% seen once. Input material: memory (CD45RO+) T cells sorted from blood. These receptors were obtained from a woman younger than 35 in good health. The CDR3 runs from the conserved cysteine through the conserved F or W. A D gene is named only where the DNA matches it firmly. Clone sizes are given selectively: once, few, many, or a class where the clone is expanded.

clone_size: many; d_call: -; j_call: TRBJ2-3; v_call: TRBV6-5; cdr3_nt: TGTGCCAGCAGTTACCTGGGGGCGCCGGGCACAGATACGCAGTATTTT; cdr3_aa: CASSYLGAPGTDTQYF
clone_size: few; d_call: -; j_call: TRBJ1-4; v_call: TRBV6-1; cdr3_nt: TGTGCCAGCAGCCTGGACTCGAGTGGAAAACTGTTTTTT; cdr3_aa: CASSLDSSGKLFF
clone_size: -; d_call: -; j_call: TRBJ2-3; v_call: TRBV12-5; cdr3_nt: TGTGCTAGTGGTCAACGACAAAGCACAGATACGCAGTATTTT; cdr3_aa: CASGQRQSTDTQYF
clone_size: few; d_call: -; j_call: TRBJ2-2; v_call: TRBV5-6; cdr3_nt: TGTGCCAGCTCCCTGGGGGAGAGGCACGGGGAGCTGTTTTTT; cdr3_aa: CASSLGERHGELFF
clone_size: few; d_call: TRBD2; j_call: TRBJ2-1; v_call: TRBV3-1; cdr3_nt: TGTGCCAGCAGCCAAGACCGCGGGGGGGCCTACAATGAGCAGTTCTTC; cdr3_aa: CASSQDRGGAYNEQFF
clone_size: few; d_call: -; j_call: TRBJ2-1; v_call: TRBV20-1; cdr3_nt: TGCAGTGCTAGATCGCCTTCACTAGTTTTCAATGAGCAGTTCTTC; cdr3_aa: CSARSPSLVFNEQFF
clone_size: many; d_call: -; j_call: TRBJ1-1; v_call: TRBV7-8; cdr3_nt: TGTGCCAGCAGCCCTCGGGGGACGGTTTTCTTT; cdr3_aa: CASSPRGTVFF
clone_size: many; d_call: -; j_call: TRBJ2-5; v_call: TRBV5-1; cdr3_nt: TGCGCCAGCAGCTTGTCATCCGGGATAGGGACCCAGTACTTC; cdr3_aa: CASSLSSGIGTQYF
clone_size: many; d_call: -; j_call: TRBJ1-6; v_call: TRBV12-3/TRBV12-4; cdr3_nt: TGTGCCAGCAGTTTGCAGTTCGGCCTCCACTTT; cdr3_aa: CASSLQFGLHF
clone_size: many; d_call: TRBD2; j_call: TRBJ2-7; v_call: TRBV29-1; cdr3_nt: TGCAGCGCTCGAAGCCCAGCGGGAAAATACGAGCAGTACTTC; cdr3_aa: CSARSPAGKYEQYF
clone_size: -; d_call: -; j_call: TRBJ2-3; v_call: TRBV19; cdr3_nt: TGTGCCAGTAGTCAGAACCGCCGGGCCACAGATACGCAGTATTTT; cdr3_aa: CASSQNRRATDTQYF
clone_size: -; d_call: TRBD2; j_call: TRBJ2-7; v_call: TRBV20-1; cdr3_nt: TGCAGTGCTAGAGATCCGCTAGCGGGAATTGACGAGCAGTACTTC; cdr3_aa: CSARDPLAGIDEQYF
clone_size: few; d_call: -; j_call: TRBJ2-1; v_call: TRBV29-1; cdr3_nt: TGCAGCGTTTCCGGGACTTCCTACAATGAGCAGTTCTTC; cdr3_aa: CSVSGTSYNEQFF
clone_size: few; d_call: TRBD2; j_call: TRBJ2-7; v_call: TRBV10-3; cdr3_nt: TGTGCCATCACCGTCACTAGCGGGAGCTCCGAGCAGTACTTC; cdr3_aa: CAITVTSGSSEQYF
clone_size: many; d_call: TRBD2; j_call: TRBJ2-1; v_call: TRBV5-1; cdr3_nt: TGCGCCAGCAGCCCGGCGGGGGGCCGTACGAATGAGCAGTTCTTC; cdr3_aa: CASSPAGGRTNEQFF
clone_size: few; d_call: TRBD2; j_call: TRBJ2-1; v_call: TRBV18; cdr3_nt: TGTGCCAGCTCACCACGCCCCGGGGGTGGACTAGCGGGGACCATGTACAATGAGCAGTTCTTC; cdr3_aa: CASSPRPGGGLAGTMYNEQFF
clone_size: -; d_call: TRBD2; j_call: TRBJ2-3; v_call: TRBV20-1; cdr3_nt: TGCAGTGCAGGGAGTAGCGGGATTGGTTTGGATACGCAGTATTTT; cdr3_aa: CSAGSSGIGLDTQYF
clone_size: few; d_call: -; j_call: TRBJ2-1; v_call: TRBV4-3; cdr3_nt: TGCGCCAGCAGCCAAGGAGCCCTATCCAATGAGCAGTTCTTC; cdr3_aa: CASSQGALSNEQFF
clone_size: few; d_call: -; j_call: TRBJ1-2; v_call: TRBV12-3/TRBV12-4; cdr3_nt: TGTGCCAGCAGTTCGTACGGGGCCCGCTATGGCTACACCTTC; cdr3_aa: CASSSYGARYGYTF
clone_size: many; d_call: -; j_call: TRBJ2-7; v_call: TRBV3-1; cdr3_nt: TGTGCCAGCAGCCAAGGCATGTACGAGCAGTACTTC; cdr3_aa: CASSQGMYEQYF
clone_size: many; d_call: -; j_call: TRBJ1-2; v_call: TRBV3-1; cdr3_nt: TGTGCCAGCAGCCAAGGGCAGGCCAGGTATGGCTACACCTTC; cdr3_aa: CASSQGQARYGYTF
clone_size: -; d_call: TRBD1; j_call: TRBJ1-1; v_call: TRBV10-3; cdr3_nt: TGTGCCATCAGTGAGCCGGGACAGGGGGCAAGGAAAGCTTTCTTT; cdr3_aa: CAISEPGQGARKAFF
clone_size: few; d_call: -; j_call: TRBJ1-1; v_call: TRBV3-1; cdr3_nt: TGTGCCAGCCAAAAACTAGACACTGAAGCTTTCTTT; cdr3_aa: CASQKLDTEAFF
clone_size: few; d_call: TRBD2; j_call: TRBJ2-2; v_call: TRBV7-2; cdr3_nt: TGTGCCAGCAGCCCCGCCCGGACTAGCGTCGGGGAGCTGTTTTTT; cdr3_aa: CASSPARTSVGELFF
clone_size: many; d_call: TRBD2; j_call: TRBJ2-1; v_call: TRBV12-3/TRBV12-4; cdr3_nt: TGTGCCAGCACCCGAGCCCCCGGGACTAGTGCCCGCGGTGAGCAGTTCTTC; cdr3_aa: CASTRAPGTSARGEQFF
clone_size: few; d_call: TRBD2; j_call: TRBJ2-1; v_call: TRBV10-3; cdr3_nt: TGTGCCATCAGTGACTTAAGACTAGCGGACAATGAGCAGTTCTTC; cdr3_aa: CAISDLRLADNEQFF
clone_size: few; d_call: -; j_call: TRBJ2-2; v_call: TRBV24-1; cdr3_nt: TGTGCCACCAGTGGGGGTAGCGACACCGGGGAGCTGTTTTTT; cdr3_aa: CATSGGSDTGELFF
clone_size: -; d_call: -; j_call: TRBJ2-1; v_call: TRBV28; cdr3_nt: TGTGCCAGCAGTTTGCATCCCCCCGGCACGAATGAGCAGTTCTTC; cdr3_aa: CASSLHPPGTNEQFF
clone_size: few; d_call: -; j_call: TRBJ2-5; v_call: TRBV20-1; cdr3_nt: TGCAGTGCGGAAATACGACTTGAAGAGACCCAGTACTTC; cdr3_aa: CSAEIRLEETQYF
clone_size: few; d_call: -; j_call: TRBJ2-2; v_call: TRBV9; cdr3_nt: TGTGCCAGCAGCTCCGGGAACCGGGCCGGGGAGCTGTTTTTT; cdr3_aa: CASSSGNRAGELFF
clone_size: -; d_call: TRBD2; j_call: TRBJ2-1; v_call: TRBV20-1; cdr3_nt: TGCAGTGCTAGCCGGCTGACTGGGGAGGGTGAGCAGTTCTTC; cdr3_aa: CSASRLTGEGEQFF
clone_size: few; d_call: TRBD2; j_call: TRBJ2-3; v_call: TRBV5-5; cdr3_nt: TGTGCCAGCAGCCCACTGGGAGGGCTAGCTTCTACAGATACGCAGTATTTT; cdr3_aa: CASSPLGGLASTDTQYF
clone_size: -; d_call: -; j_call: TRBJ2-1; v_call: TRBV15; cdr3_nt: TGTGCCACCAGCAGAGCCGGGGCCGGGGGTAATGAGCAGGTCTTC; cdr3_aa: CATSRAGAGGNEQVF
clone_size: -; d_call: -; j_call: TRBJ2-1; v_call: TRBV7-8; cdr3_nt: TGTGCCAGCAGCTTCGTGGGCCTTTCCTACAATGAGCAGTTCTTC; cdr3_aa: CASSFVGLSYNEQFF
clone_size: few; d_call: TRBD1; j_call: TRBJ2-5; v_call: TRBV20-1; cdr3_nt: TGCAGTGCTAGAGGGGGACAGGGAATCGCAGAGACCCAGTACTTC; cdr3_aa: CSARGGQGIAETQYF
clone_size: -; d_call: TRBD1; j_call: TRBJ2-3; v_call: TRBV18; cdr3_nt: TGTGCCAGCTCACGAAACGGACAGGGGGCTACAGATACGCAGTATTTT; cdr3_aa: CASSRNGQGATDTQYF
clone_size: many; d_call: -; j_call: TRBJ2-7; v_call: TRBV5-5; cdr3_nt: TGTGCCAGCAGCCCTTACCCGAAGAACTACGAGCAGTACTTC; cdr3_aa: CASSPYPKNYEQYF
clone_size: -; d_call: -; j_call: TRBJ1-1; v_call: TRBV6-5; cdr3_nt: TGTGCCAGCAGTTCCCGGACCCACACTGAAGCTTTCTTT; cdr3_aa: CASSSRTHTEAFF
clone_size: -; d_call: -; j_call: TRBJ1-2; v_call: TRBV3-1; cdr3_nt: TGTGCCAGCAGCCAGTGGGACCTGATGAACTATGGCTACACCTTC; cdr3_aa: CASSQWDLMNYGYTF
clone_size: -; d_call: -; j_call: TRBJ2-7; v_call: TRBV5-5; cdr3_nt: TGTGCCAGCAGCTTGATGGGTGGGCCCTACGAGCAGTACTTC; cdr3_aa: CASSLMGGPYEQYF
clone_size: many; d_call: -; j_call: TRBJ2-5; v_call: TRBV11-2; cdr3_nt: TGTGCCAGCGGAATTGGGTACCAAGAGACCCAGTACTTC; cdr3_aa: CASGIGYQETQYF
clone_size: -; d_call: TRBD2; j_call: TRBJ2-1; v_call: TRBV6-5; cdr3_nt: TGTGCCAGCAGTTCCCGGGGGGGTAGGTCCTACAATGAGCAGTTCTTC; cdr3_aa: CASSSRGGRSYNEQFF
clone_size: -; d_call: TRBD2; j_call: TRBJ2-3; v_call: TRBV20-1; cdr3_nt: TGCAGTGCTTCCTCGAGCGGGAGGTCTACAGATACGCAGTATTTT; cdr3_aa: CSASSSGRSTDTQYF
clone_size: many; d_call: TRBD1; j_call: TRBJ2-5; v_call: TRBV12-3/TRBV12-4; cdr3_nt: TGTGCCAGCAGTTCGGGCAGGGGGCAGATGGAGACCCAGTACTTC; cdr3_aa: CASSSGRGQMETQYF
clone_size: -; d_call: -; j_call: TRBJ1-6; v_call: TRBV6-5; cdr3_nt: TGTGCCAGCAGTTGGACCAATTCACCCCTCCACTTT; cdr3_aa: CASSWTNSPLHF
clone_size: many; d_call: -; j_call: TRBJ1-4; v_call: TRBV2; cdr3_nt: TGTGCCAGCAGGGGGGAAGGCGAAAAACTGTTTTTT; cdr3_aa: CASRGEGEKLFF